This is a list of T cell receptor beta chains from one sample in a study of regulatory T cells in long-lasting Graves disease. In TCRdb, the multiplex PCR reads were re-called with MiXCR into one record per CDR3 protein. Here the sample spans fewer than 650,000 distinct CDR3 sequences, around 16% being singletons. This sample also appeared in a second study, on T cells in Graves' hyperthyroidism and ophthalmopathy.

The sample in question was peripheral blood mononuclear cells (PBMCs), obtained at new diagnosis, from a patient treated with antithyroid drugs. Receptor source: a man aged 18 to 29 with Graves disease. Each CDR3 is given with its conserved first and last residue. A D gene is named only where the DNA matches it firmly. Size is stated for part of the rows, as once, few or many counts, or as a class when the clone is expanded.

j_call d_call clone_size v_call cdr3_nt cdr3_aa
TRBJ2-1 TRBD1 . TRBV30 TGTGCCTGGAGTGGGACAGGGGGCCGCCTCTCCTACAATGAGCAGTTCTTC CAWSGTGGRLSYNEQFF
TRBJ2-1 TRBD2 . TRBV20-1 TGCAGTGCTAGACTTCGGACTAGCGGGATGGGTTCCTACAATGAGCAGTTCTTC CSARLRTSGMGSYNEQFF
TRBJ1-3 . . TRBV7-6 TGTGCCAGCAGCTCTGCTCCGGCTCCTAAAGCCATATATTTT CASSSAPAPKAIYF
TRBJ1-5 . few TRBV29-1 TGCAGCGTTGCGGGGGGTTGGGGTATGCATCAGCCCCAGCATTTT CSVAGGWGMHQPQHF
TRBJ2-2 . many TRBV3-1 TGTGCCAGCAGCCAAGCGAACACCGGGGAGCTGTTTTTT CASSQANTGELFF
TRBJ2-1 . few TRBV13 TGTGCCAGCAGCTTAGGGGGACTCGACAATGAGCAGTTCTTC CASSLGGLDNEQFF
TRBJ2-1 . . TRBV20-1 TGCAGTGCCACCCTAGTGGTCAGCTCCTACAATGAGCAGTTCTTC CSATLVVSSYNEQFF
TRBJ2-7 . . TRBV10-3 TGTGCCATCAGCGAGGGACCCAACTACGAGCAGTACTTC CAISEGPNYEQYF
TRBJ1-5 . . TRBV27 TGTGCCAGCAGTTTAACGACAGCTTATAGCAATCAGCCCCAGCATTTT CASSLTTAYSNQPQHF
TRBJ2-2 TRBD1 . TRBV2 TGTGCCAGCAAAACGTCCGGGACAGCCGGGGAGCTGTTTTTT CASKTSGTAGELFF
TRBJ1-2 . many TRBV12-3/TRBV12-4 TGTGCCAGCAACGCCGGGACCTATGGCTACACCTTC CASNAGTYGYTF
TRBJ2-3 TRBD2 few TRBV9 TGTGCCAGCAGCGTAGTCGGGAGGGCCTTGGATACGCAGTATTTT CASSVVGRALDTQYF
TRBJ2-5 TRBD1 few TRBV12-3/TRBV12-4 TGTGCCAGCAGTTTAGTAGGTCTGGGACAGGAGCAAGAGACCCAGTACTTC CASSLVGLGQEQETQYF
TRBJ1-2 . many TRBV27 TGTGCCAGCAGTTGGGGGGGCTACGGTGGCTACACCTTC CASSWGGYGGYTF
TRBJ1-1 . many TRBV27 TGTGCCAGCAGTGCCGCCGGGGAAGAAGCTTTCTTT CASSAAGEEAFF
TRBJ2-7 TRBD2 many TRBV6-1 TGTGCCAGCAGATCCCTAGCGGGAACGACCTACGAGCAGTACTTC CASRSLAGTTYEQYF
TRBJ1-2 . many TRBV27 TGTGCCAGCAGCACGAGAGGGGTTGGCTACACCTTC CASSTRGVGYTF
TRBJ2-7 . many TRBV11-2 TGTGCCAGCAGCATGAGGGGGAAGACACTCTACGAGCAGTACTTC CASSMRGKTLYEQYF
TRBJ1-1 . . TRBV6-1 TGTGCCAGCCATACCGGACAGCGAAGAACTTTCTTT CASHTGQRRTFF
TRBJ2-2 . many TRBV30 TGTGCCTGGAGTGTTGAAGGGAACACCGGGGAGCTGTTTTTT CAWSVEGNTGELFF
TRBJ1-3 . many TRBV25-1 TGTGCCAGCAGTGAAGGGGACGGGCGAAACACCATATATTTT CASSEGDGRNTIYF
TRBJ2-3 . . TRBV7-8 TGTGCCAGCAGCTTAGGGCTTAGGGACGATACGCAGTATTTT CASSLGLRDDTQYF
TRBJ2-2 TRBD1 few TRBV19 TGTGCCAGTAGTATAGCTGCCGGGACAGCGAACACCGGGGAGCTGTTTTTT CASSIAAGTANTGELFF
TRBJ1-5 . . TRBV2 TGTGCCAGCTCCTACCGGGACGGCAATCGGCCCCAGCATTTT CASSYRDGNRPQHF
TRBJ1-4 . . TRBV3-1 TGTGCCAGCAGCCAAGATCGGTCTCGGGGAAAACTGTTTTTT CASSQDRSRGKLFF
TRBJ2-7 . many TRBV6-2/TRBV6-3 TGTGCCAGCAGTCCCTTCGGGACACATGGAGCCGCCGAGCAGTACTTC CASSPFGTHGAAEQYF
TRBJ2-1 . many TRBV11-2 TGTGCCAGCAGCCTGACCGACAGCCTATACAATGAGCAGTTCTTC CASSLTDSLYNEQFF
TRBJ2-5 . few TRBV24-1 TGTGCCACCCGATCCGCTACGGCGGCGGAGACCCAGTACTTC CATRSATAAETQYF
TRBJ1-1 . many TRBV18 TGTGCCAGCTCACCCCCGGGTCGTCAGAACACTGAAGCTTTCTTT CASSPPGRQNTEAFF
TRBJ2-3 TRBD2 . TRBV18 TGTGCCAGCTCAACCTCAGCGGGGACTAGCGGAAGCACAGATACGCAGTATTTT CASSTSAGTSGSTDTQYF
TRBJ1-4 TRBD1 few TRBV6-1 TGTGCCAGCAGTCGGGACAGGCGTAATGAAAAACTGCTTTTT CASSRDRRNEKLLF
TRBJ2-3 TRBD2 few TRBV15 TGTGCCACCAGCGCTACCGGGACTAGCGGGAGTGGGGATACGCAGTATTTT CATSATGTSGSGDTQYF
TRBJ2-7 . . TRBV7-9 TGTGCCAGCAGTCACGGTAATTCCTACGAGCAGTACTTC CASSHGNSYEQYF
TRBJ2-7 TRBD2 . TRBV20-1 TGCAGTGCTCTTACTAGCGGGTACGAGCAGTACTTC CSALTSGYEQYF
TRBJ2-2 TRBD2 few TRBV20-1 TGCAGTGCTAGGACTAGCGGGCCCGGGGAGCTGTTTTTT CSARTSGPGELFF
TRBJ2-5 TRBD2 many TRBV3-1 TGTGCCAGCAGCCAAGAGGCTAGCGGACTAAGCGGGACCCAGTACTTC CASSQEASGLSGTQYF
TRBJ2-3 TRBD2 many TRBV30 TGTGCCTGGAGTAAGCTAGCGGGAGGACGAGATACGCAGTATTTT CAWSKLAGGRDTQYF
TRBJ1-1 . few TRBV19 TGTGCCAGTAGTACCTTGGAGGCGAGCACTGAAGCTTTCTTT CASSTLEASTEAFF
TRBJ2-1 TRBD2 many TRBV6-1 TGTGCCAGCAAGGGACTAGCCAACAATGAGCAGTTCTTC CASKGLANNEQFF
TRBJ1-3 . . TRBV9 TGTGCCAGCAGCGTAACCCGTTCTGGAAACACCATATATTTT CASSVTRSGNTIYF
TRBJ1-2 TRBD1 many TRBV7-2 TGTGCCAGCAGCCCCGGGACAGGGAGTACTGGCTACACCTTC CASSPGTGSTGYTF
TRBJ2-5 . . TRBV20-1 TGCAGTGCTAGAGATTTTAAGGGACTCCAAGGGGGGGAGACCCAGTACTTC CSARDFKGLQGGETQYF
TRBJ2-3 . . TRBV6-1 TGTGCCAGCAGTGAAGGAGACGGCAGGGGGGTCGGAGATACGCAGTATTTT CASSEGDGRGVGDTQYF
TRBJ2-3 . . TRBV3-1 TGTGCCAGCAGCCGGACTGTTTTAGGGGCAGGGACAGATACGCAGTATTTT CASSRTVLGAGTDTQYF
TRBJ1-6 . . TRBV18 TGTGCCAGCTCACCACCGAGGACGTCGGGGCCCCGCCGCTCCTATAATTCACCCCTCCACTTT CASSPPRTSGPRRSYNSPLHF
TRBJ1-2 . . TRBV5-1 TGTGCCAGCGGACCCCAGGGATATGGCTACACCTTC CASGPQGYGYTF
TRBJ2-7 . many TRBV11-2 TGTGCCAGCAGCCCTTCTAGCCGAAGCTCCTACGAGCAGTACTTC CASSPSSRSSYEQYF
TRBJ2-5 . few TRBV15 TGTGCCACCAGCAGAGAGAGTAGCGGCTTCCAAGAGACCCAGTACTTC CATSRESSGFQETQYF
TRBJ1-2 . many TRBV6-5 TGTGCCAGCAGTTACTCCGGACCGTCCTATGGCTACACCTTC CASSYSGPSYGYTF
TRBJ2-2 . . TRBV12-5 TGTGCTAGTGCCGGGTCCTACGCGAACACCGGGGAGCTGTTTTTT CASAGSYANTGELFF
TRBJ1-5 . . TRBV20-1 TGCAGTGCTAGAGATGATAGGGGTAGCAATCAGCCCCAGCATTTT CSARDDRGSNQPQHF
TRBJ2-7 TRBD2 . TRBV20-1 TGCAGTGCTAGAGGATTACTAGCGAAGTTCTACGAGCAGTACTTC CSARGLLAKFYEQYF
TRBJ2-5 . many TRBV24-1 TGTGCCACCAGTGAGGCAGGGCAAGAGACCCAGTACTTC CATSEAGQETQYF
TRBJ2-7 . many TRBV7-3 TGTGCCAGCAGCTTAATTCCCACTACCTACTCCTACGAGCAGTACTTC CASSLIPTTYSYEQYF
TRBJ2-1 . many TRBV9 TGTGCCAGCAGCGGGAGGGGGAGAATCAGTACAGATGAGCAGTTCTTC CASSGRGRISTDEQFF
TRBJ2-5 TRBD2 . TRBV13 TGTGCCAGCAGCCCTATTAGCGGGCGCCCCCAAGAGACCCAGTACTTC CASSPISGRPQETQYF
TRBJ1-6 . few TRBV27 TGTGCCAGCAGTTATCCAGTCGCGAATTCACCCCTCCACTTT CASSYPVANSPLHF